This T cell receptor beta chain comes out of a study of blood T cell repertoires in COVID-19. At the level of the study: T cells, B-cell-depleted T cells, or PBMCs provided the cDNA or gDNA that served as material.

V lost 4 bases and J lost 6, with 19 bases in between. CDR1 and CDR2 (germline): SGHRS, YFSETQ. This CDR3 is built from 15 residues. As processed by the authors: Amplified reference gene primers provided the basis for estimating nucleated cell counts. This table comes from immunoSEQ multiplex PCR, and its TCRdb copy is limited to in-frame clones, with some not included. V, J and clone size are taken as reported in that table, and D and trimming were inferred from the DNA itself. The data show 300,000 or so clones, with around 89% seen just once and over 3.5% held by the top ten. Material: peripheral blood. The gene calls are TRBV5-1 and TRBJ1-1; D is undetermined. The TCR sequence derives from a woman aged 40-49 years with acute or convalescent COVID-19. CDR3 amino acids: CASSLEAMGRSEAFF. The CDR3 DNA reads as TGCGCCAGCAGCCTAGAAGCTATGGGGAGATCTGAAGCTTTCTTT.